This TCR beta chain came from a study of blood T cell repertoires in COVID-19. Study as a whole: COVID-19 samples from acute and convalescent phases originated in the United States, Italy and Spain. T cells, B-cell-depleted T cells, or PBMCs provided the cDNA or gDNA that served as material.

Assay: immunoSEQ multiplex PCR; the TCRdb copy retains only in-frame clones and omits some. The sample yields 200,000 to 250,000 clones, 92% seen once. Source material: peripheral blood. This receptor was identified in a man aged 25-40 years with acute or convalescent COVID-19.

The DNA of the CDR3 is TGTGCCACCAGCAGAGATCGGGTGAGCACTGAAGCTTTCTTT. Protein sequence: CATSRDRVSTEAFF. The rearrangement uses TRBV15 and TRBJ1-1, with D unclear. V lost 0 bases and J 4 bases, leaving 9 bases between the germline ends. This CDR3 comprises 14 residues. Germline CDR1 reads LNHNV; CDR2 reads YYDKDF (reference sequence). Combining the CDR3 with reference TRBV15 and TRBJ1-1 gives the whole variable domain DAMVIQNPRYQVTQFGKPVTLSCSQTLNHNVMYWYQQKSSQAPKLLFHYYDKDFNNEADTPDNFQSRRPNTSFCFLDIRSPGLGDTAMYLCATSRDRVSTEAFFGQGTRLTVV.